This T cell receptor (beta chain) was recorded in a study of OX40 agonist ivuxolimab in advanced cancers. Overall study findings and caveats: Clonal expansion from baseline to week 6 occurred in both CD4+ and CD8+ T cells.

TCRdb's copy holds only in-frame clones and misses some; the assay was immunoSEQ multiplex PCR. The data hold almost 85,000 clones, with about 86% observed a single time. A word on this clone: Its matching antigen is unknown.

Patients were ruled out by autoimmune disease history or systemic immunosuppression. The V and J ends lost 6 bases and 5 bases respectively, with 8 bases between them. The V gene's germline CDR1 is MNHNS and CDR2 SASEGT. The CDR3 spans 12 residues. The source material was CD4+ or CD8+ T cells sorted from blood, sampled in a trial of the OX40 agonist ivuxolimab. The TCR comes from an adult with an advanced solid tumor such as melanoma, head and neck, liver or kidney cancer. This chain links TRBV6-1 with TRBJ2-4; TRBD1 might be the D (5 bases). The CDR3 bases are TGTGCCAGCAGCCAGGGTGAAAACATTCAGTACTTC. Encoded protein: CASSQGENIQYF.